This entry lists 30 T cell receptor beta chains sequenced from one sample in a study of blood T cell repertoires in COVID-19. Clones were sequenced by immunoSEQ multiplex PCR, and TCRdb holds only the in-frame ones, with some missing. The sample lists about 320,000 clones, 80% to 90% seen once, with about 1.2% in the top ten. The sequencing sample was made of peripheral blood. These receptors all stem from a woman between 50 and 59 years old with acute or convalescent COVID-19.

This clone was seen a handful of times. The chain has TRBV5-5 and TRBJ2-7, with D perhaps TRBD2 (5 bases). The CDR3 is 14 residues long. The germline gives CDR1 SGHKS, CDR2 YYEKEE (reference sequence). Deletions cut 4 bases from V and 1 base from J, with 12 bases between. CDR3 amino acids: CASSNVPGSYEQYF. CDR3 nucleotide sequence: TGTGCCAGCAGCAACGTCCCGGGGTCCTACGAGCAGTACTTC.

The V call is TRBV12-5, the J call TRBJ2-7, with 11 bases that match TRBD2. The CDR3 covers 16 residues. J was trimmed by 3 bases and V by 5 bases; bases with no gene match: 9. In germline, CDR1 is LGHNT, CDR2 FRNRAP. CDR3 residues: CASGPPGTSGFYEQYF. The CDR3 DNA follows: TGTGCTAGTGGTCCACCCGGGACTAGCGGTTTCTACGAGCAGTACTTC.

CDR3 residues: CASSSRSDEAFF. CDR3 nucleotides: TGTGCCAGCAGCTCGAGGTCGGATGAAGCTTTCTTT. The gene calls are TRBV9 and TRBJ1-1; D is ambiguous. Trimming removed 4 bases from V and 7 bases from J, with 11 bases in between. Germline CDR1 SGDLS, CDR2 YYNGEE. The CDR3 is 12 residues long.

As to this clone: The junction departs from the called germline gene at one end, perhaps through a read error. The chain has TRBV2 and TRBJ2-3, with TRBD2 identical over 7 bases. The CDR3 has 11 amino acids. The germline V gene has CDR1 SNHLY and CDR2 FYNNEI. The CDR3 DNA is TGTGCCAGTAGTGGGGAGGGTGCGCAGTATTTT. Amino acid sequence: CASSGEGAQYF.

The V call is TRBV3-1 (or the pseudogene TRBV3-2), the J call TRBJ2-2, with TRBD2 matching 10 bases. J was trimmed by 2 bases and V by 2 bases; bases with no gene match: 8. The CDR3 spans 18 residues. Germline V CDR1 and CDR2: LGHDT, YNNKEL (reference sequence). CDR3 DNA: TGTGCCAGCAGCCAAAGGTTTCTAGCGGGAGTTAACACCGGGGAGCTGTTTTTT. This codes for CASSQRFLAGVNTGELFF.

In its sample, this clone was seen once. This chain links TRBV21-1 with TRBJ1-2. TRBV21-1 is a pseudogene segment. The CDR3 has 15 amino acids. CDR3 coding DNA: TGTGCCAGCAGCAAAGGTGTAGCGCCGAACTATGGCTACACCTTC. Protein sequence: CASSKGVAPNYGYTF.

J is TRBJ1-1 and V is TRBV19, with 7 positions matching TRBD1. In germline, CDR1 is LNHDA, CDR2 SQIVND (reference sequence). The V segment lost 8 bases and the J segment 1 base; nucleotides outside the gene matches: 7. CDR3 size: 14 residues. Here the CDR3 reads CASAKAGGNTEAFF. The CDR3 DNA is TGTGCCAGTGCTAAGGCAGGGGGGAACACTGAAGCTTTCTTT.

V gene TRBV6-2 or TRBV6-3 combines with J gene TRBJ2-5; tentatively, D is TRBD1 (7 bases). With 4 bases removed from V and 2 bases from J, the gap between germline ends came to 17 bases. The CDR3 extends over 16 amino acids. Germline CDR1 and CDR2: MNHEY and SVGEGT. CDR3 in amino acids: CASSLLGGGLQETQYF. CDR3 nucleotide sequence: TGTGCCAGCAGTTTACTAGGAGGGGGCCTACAAGAGACCCAGTACTTC.

Of note for this clone: This specimen includes other DNA sequences encoding the same CDR3. The chain couples TRBV6-5 to TRBJ2-7; 8 bases align to TRBD2. V lost 9 bases, J lost 6 bases, and 7 bases stayed unmatched. The germline V gene has CDR1 MNHEY and CDR2 SVGAGI. CDR3 length equals 12 residues. CDR3 coding DNA: TGTGCCAGTCGGAGCGGGAGCGTCGAGCAGTACTTC. Translated, it gives CASRSGSVEQYF.

This chain links TRBV27 with TRBJ1-1; TRBD1 is a possible D gene (6 bases). Germline CDR1 reads MNHEY; CDR2 reads SMNVEV (reference sequence). The germline V and J ends were trimmed by 3 bases and 1 base, with 9 bases remaining between them. The CDR3 loop spans 14 amino acids. CDR3 protein: CASSLGQWNTEAFF. The CDR3 DNA sequence: TGTGCCAGCAGTTTGGGACAATGGAACACTGAAGCTTTCTTT.

This clone was recorded a few times. This rearrangement joins TRBV5-5 to TRBJ2-2; D remains unclear. The V end lost 1 base, the J end lost 0 bases, and 7 bases lay between the germline ends. CDR3 length: 15 residues. CDR1 and CDR2 from the germline V gene are SGHKS and YYEKEE (reference sequence). The CDR3 reads CASSLSRTNTGELFF. In DNA, the CDR3 is TGTGCCAGCAGCTTGTCGCGCACGAACACCGGGGAGCTGTTTTTT.

The chain uses TRBV4-2 and TRBJ2-1, with 11 positions matching TRBD2. The germline CDR1 and CDR2 sequences are LGHNA and YNFKEQ. Trimming removed 3 bases from V and 6 bases from J; junction bases left unmatched: 7. The CDR3 covers 16 residues. The CDR3 DNA reads as TGTGCCAGCAGCCATAATAGCGGGGGGGCCCCCAATGAGCAGTTCTTC. Residues: CASSHNSGGAPNEQFF.

This clone was detected only once. The rearrangement links TRBV24-1 to TRBJ2-1; 9 bases map to TRBD1. The trim removed 4 bases at V and 10 bases at J, leaving 7 bases unmatched. Per germline, CDR1 KGHDR and CDR2 SFDVKD. The CDR3 extends over 14 amino acids. CDR3 sequence reads: CATSEPDRGREQFF. For the CDR3, the DNA is TGTGCCACCAGTGAGCCGGACAGGGGCCGGGAGCAGTTCTTC.

This clone was found a few times. The chain couples TRBV5-8 to TRBJ2-7; D uncertain. Germline V lookup: CDR1 SGHTS, CDR2 YDEGEE. CDR3 length equals 12 residues. V lost 0 bases to trimming and J lost 6 bases, with 7 bases between them. This CDR3 reads CASSLGWSEQYV. The CDR3 DNA reads TGTGCCAGCAGCTTGGGGTGGAGCGAGCAGTACGTC.

The V call is TRBV18, the J call TRBJ2-7; 8 bases align to TRBD2. Germline CDR1 and CDR2: KGHSH and LQKENI. CDR3 length: 16 residues. The V segment lost 6 bases and the J segment 2 bases; nucleotides outside the gene matches: 12. The CDR3 nucleotides are TGTGCCAGCTCTGAAAGTCTGCGGGAGGCGGCCTACGAGCAGTACTTC. The encoded protein is CASSESLREAAYEQYF.

The chain uses TRBV19 and TRBJ1-1, with 9 bases matching TRBD1. Germline trimming cut 7 bases from V and 0 bases from J; bases unmatched to any gene: 12. Germline V gives CDR1 LNHDA, CDR2 SQIVND (reference sequence). The CDR3 consists of 17 residues. The CDR3 bases are TGTGCCAGTACCATCCGAGGGACAGGGTTCATGAACACTGAAGCTTTCTTT. Protein: CASTIRGTGFMNTEAFF.

With regard to this clone: The same CDR3 arises from other DNA sequences in this sample as well. The chain combines TRBV11-2 with TRBJ1-1, with 10 bases that match TRBD1. With V trimmed by 1 base and J by 5 bases, 10 bases remained unmatched. The germline gives CDR1 SGHAT, CDR2 FQNNGV. The CDR3 is made up of 17 amino acids. The CDR3 DNA is TGTGCCAGCAGCTTAGGGGGACAGGGGTTAGGAAAGACTGAAGCTTTCTTT. The encoded protein is CASSLGGQGLGKTEAFF.

On this clone itself: The same CDR3 also results from other DNA sequences found in this sample. The chain uses TRBV7-2 and TRBJ2-5; 9 bases match TRBD2. The CDR3 covers 16 residues. Trimming cost V 0 bases and J 2 bases; bases outside gene matches: 4. Germline V gene lookup returns CDR1 SGHTA and CDR2 FQGNSA. CDR3 nucleotides: TGTGCCAGCAGCTTAGCGTCAAGCGGGGGGCAAGAGACCCAGTACTTC. It codes for CASSLASSGGQETQYF.

This sequence joins TRBV6-5 and TRBJ2-1, with 9 nucleotides matching TRBD2. Looked up from germline, CDR1 is MNHEY and CDR2 is SVGAGI. CDR3 length: 15 residues. V was pared by 5 bases and J by 2 bases, with 4 bases of the junction left unmatched. CDR3 region: CASSSLAGTYNEQFF. The CDR3 DNA follows: TGTGCCAGCAGTAGCCTAGCGGGGACCTACAATGAGCAGTTCTTC.

The chain is built from TRBV3-1 (or the pseudogene TRBV3-2) and TRBJ2-5; weak D call: TRBD2 (5 bases). CDR3 length equals 15 residues. The V and J ends lost 4 bases and 5 bases respectively, with 17 bases between them. Germline V CDR1 and CDR2: LGHDT, YNNKEL (reference sequence). CDR3: CASSPIGADEETQYF. CDR3 DNA sequence: TGTGCCAGCAGCCCGATCGGAGCGGATGAGGAGACCCAGTACTTC.

This clone was picked up a small number of times. The chain links TRBV20-1 to TRBJ1-2, with 9 bases fitting TRBD1. The CDR3 loop spans 13 amino acids. V was pared by 3 bases and J by 8 bases, with 7 bases of the junction left unmatched. Germline values: CDR1 DFQATT, CDR2 SNEGSKA (reference sequence). The CDR3, as DNA: TGCAGTGCTAGTTTACAGGGGGCGGAGGGCTACACCTTC. It translates to CSASLQGAEGYTF.

The chain uses TRBV5-1 and TRBJ2-2; the match to TRBD2 covers 15 bases. Germline V gene lookup returns CDR1 SGHRS and CDR2 YFSETQ. V gave up 4 bases and J gave up 4 bases; unmatched junction bases: 11. CDR3 size: 19 residues. CDR3 protein: CASSPPGTSGGPGTGELFF. CDR3 in DNA: TGCGCCAGCAGCCCGCCCGGGACTAGCGGGGGGCCGGGCACCGGGGAGCTGTTTTTT.

The rearrangement joins TRBV7-2 to TRBJ1-2, with TRBD1 matching over 9 bases. Germline V gives CDR1 SGHTA, CDR2 FQGNSA. Unmatched junction bases numbered 1, after V lost 4 bases and J lost 4 bases. The CDR3 is 13 residues long. CDR3 sequence (DNA): TGTGCCAGCAGCTGGGACAGGGTCTATGGCTACACCTTC. It codes for CASSWDRVYGYTF.

CDR3 coding DNA: TGTGCCAGCAGTTTAGGCCCCCCGGGGACTAGCGGGAGGCCCTGGGCGGCAGATACGCAGTATTTT. Translation: CASSLGPPGTSGRPWAADTQYF. This chain connects TRBV27 to TRBJ2-3; 15 nucleotides agree with TRBD2. The CDR3 extends over 22 amino acids. Losses at the gene ends were 2 bases for V and 4 bases for J; bases not matched to a gene: 19. Germline CDR1 reads MNHEY; CDR2 reads SMNVEV (reference sequence).

The chain uses TRBV7-3 and TRBJ1-4; the match to TRBD1 covers 8 bases. Germline CDR1 SGHTA, CDR2 FQGTGA. J gave up 11 bases and V 8 bases, and 10 bases lay outside the gene matches. This CDR3 is 13 amino acids long. The CDR3 sequence is CASHGQGASKLFF. CDR3 coding DNA: TGTGCCAGCCACGGGCAGGGGGCATCGAAACTGTTTTTT.

The genes are TRBV9 and TRBJ2-1; D may be TRBD2 (6 bases). The CDR3 has 14 residues. Trimming took 0 bases from V and 7 from J, leaving 11 bases between them. Per the germline V gene, CDR1 is SGDLS and CDR2 is YYNGEE. The chain's CDR3 is CASSVVSEGNEQFF. The CDR3 nucleotides read TGTGCCAGCAGCGTAGTTTCGGAGGGGAATGAGCAGTTCTTC.

The genes are TRBV5-1 and TRBJ2-5, with 7 bases aligning to TRBD2. The CDR3 is made up of 15 amino acids. J gave up 5 bases and V 3 bases, and 10 bases lay outside the gene matches. Germline assignment: CDR1 SGHRS and CDR2 YFSETQ. The CDR3 bases are TGCGCCAGCAGCTCGGGGACCTTCGGGGGGGAGACCCAGTACTTC. Amino acids: CASSSGTFGGETQYF.

The chain is built from TRBV20-1 and TRBJ2-7; D remains ambiguous. Germline values: CDR1 DFQATT, CDR2 SNEGSKA (reference sequence). The V gene lost 3 bases and the J gene lost 2 bases, with 11 bases spanning the gap. The CDR3 length is 13 residues. In nucleotides, the CDR3 is TGCAGTGCTAGTGGCCTTGGAGCCTACGAGCAGTACTTC. This codes for CSASGLGAYEQYF.

The gene calls are TRBV2 and TRBJ1-5; 9 bases map to TRBD1. CDR1 is SNHLY, CDR2 FYNNEI, per germline. The V and J ends lost 6 bases and 3 bases, in that order; junction bases with no gene match: 6. CDR3 length: 15 residues. The CDR3 reads CASRRQGVNNQPQHF. The CDR3 bases are TGTGCCAGCAGGCGACAGGGGGTTAACAATCAGCCCCAGCATTTT.

The chain combines TRBV27 with TRBJ2-7, with D unclear. Germline loops: CDR1 MNHEY, CDR2 SMNVEV (reference sequence). This CDR3 is 14 amino acids long. V lost 3 bases to trimming and J lost 5 bases, with 14 bases between them. The CDR3 protein is CASSFGSHWDEQYF. CDR3 bases: TGTGCCAGCAGTTTCGGGTCTCACTGGGACGAGCAGTACTTC.